What follows are 22 T cell receptor beta chains derived from one specimen sequenced in a study of T cells after yellow fever vaccination. TCRdb processed the 5' RACE reads anew with MiXCR; each CDR3 protein has one entry. The table includes 300,000 or so distinct CDR3 sequences, roughly 7% detected once. The starting material was PBMCs, obtained approximately 47 days after the first yellow fever vaccination. The receptors were sampled from a young man who received the YFV17D yellow fever vaccine.

This clonotype was picked up many times. The chain couples TRBV7-9 to TRBJ1-6; 7 bases align to TRBD1. Germline V lookup: CDR1 SEHNR, CDR2 FQNEAQ (reference sequence). This CDR3 is 14 amino acids long. The ends lost 3 bases at V and 10 bases at J; junction bases unmatched: 6. This CDR3 is CASSFTGEGSPLHF. The CDR3 DNA reads as TGTGCCAGCAGCTTCACAGGGGAGGGATCACCCCTCCACTTT.

This chain links TRBV7-9 with TRBJ2-2; a possible D gene is TRBD1 (5 bases). Trimming removed 8 bases at V and 3 bases at J, with 13 bases between. This CDR3 region has 14 residues. Germline V gene data show CDR1 as SEHNR and CDR2 as FQNEAQ (reference sequence). The CDR3 sequence: CASVDSFYTGELFF. CDR3 sequence (DNA): TGTGCCAGCGTCGACAGCTTTTACACCGGGGAGCTGTTTTTT.

This clonotype was detected only a few times. The chain employs TRBV5-5 and TRBJ2-5; tentative D call: TRBD1 (6 bases). CDR1 is SGHKS and CDR2 is YYEKEE in the germline V gene (reference sequence). CDR3 size: 14 residues. Trimming took 2 bases from V and 1 from J, leaving 9 bases between them. This CDR3 is CASSFRTAQETQYF. CDR3 sequence (DNA): TGTGCCAGCAGCTTTCGGACAGCCCAAGAGACCCAGTACTTC.

In its sample, this clonotype was seen a few times. V gene TRBV14 combines with J gene TRBJ2-7; TRBD1 aligns across 10 bases. The CDR3 extends over 14 amino acids. Germline V CDR1 and CDR2: SGHDN, FVKESK. The ends lost 7 bases at V and 4 bases at J; junction bases unmatched: 7. CDR3 bases: TGTGCCAGCAACAGACAGGGGGCTGGTTACGAGCAGTACTTC. Protein: CASNRQGAGYEQYF.

This clonotype has more than one count but fewer than ten. The chain carries TRBV7-6 and TRBJ2-5, with 9 bases lining up with TRBD2. Germline V gives CDR1 SGHVS, CDR2 FNYEAQ. CDR3 length: 14 residues. J lost 5 bases, V lost 4 bases, and 5 bases had no gene match. CDR3 DNA sequence: TGTGCCAGCAGCTACCGGACTAGCGACGAGACCCAGTACTTC. Its translation is CASSYRTSDETQYF.

There are many counts of this clonotype. The V call is TRBV7-2, the J call TRBJ2-7; D not resolved. There are 15 residues in the CDR3. The ends were cut back, 2 bases at V and 3 bases at J, with 14 bases in the middle. CDR1 SGHTA and CDR2 FQGNSA come from the germline V gene. CDR3 region: CASSLIASADYEQYF. CDR3 bases: TGTGCCAGCAGCTTAATTGCTTCCGCCGACTACGAGCAGTACTTC.

This clonotype was recorded a few times. The chain carries TRBV20-1 and TRBJ2-5, with D possibly matching TRBD2 (5 bases). Germline CDR1 is DFQATT and CDR2 is SNEGSKA (reference sequence). The CDR3 contains 13 residues. V lost 6 bases and J 0 bases, leaving 11 bases between the germline ends. CDR3 protein: CSATDGDQETQYF. The CDR3 coding sequence is TGCAGTGCGACGGACGGGGACCAAGAGACCCAGTACTTC.

This clonotype occurred many times. The chain combines TRBV25-1 with TRBJ1-1; D might be TRBD1 (5 bases). Per the germline V gene, CDR1 is MGHDK and CDR2 is SYGVNS. Trimming removed 2 bases at V and 3 bases at J, with 13 bases between. The CDR3 runs to 15 residues. CDR3 sequence: CASSEGQGWDTEAFF. Written as DNA, the CDR3 is TGTGCCAGCAGTGAAGGCCAGGGTTGGGACACTGAAGCTTTCTTT.

The chain uses TRBV12-3 or TRBV12-4 and TRBJ2-1; 11 bases are shared with TRBD2. With 0 bases clipped from V and 0 bases from J, the junction kept 7 bases outside the gene matches. The CDR3 has 19 residues. CDR3 loop: CASSLAFRLAGSSYNEQFF. Here the CDR3 DNA reads TGTGCCAGCAGTTTAGCGTTCAGACTAGCGGGGAGCTCCTACAATGAGCAGTTCTTC.

This clonotype was seen more than once but under ten times. This chain links TRBV11-1 with TRBJ2-2; 14 bases are a match to TRBD2. This CDR3 is 18 amino acids long. J gave up 1 base and V 4 bases, and 5 bases lay outside the gene matches. Germline lookup yields CDR1 SGHAT and CDR2 FQDESV (reference sequence). CDR3 in amino acids: CASSSPGLAGENTGELFF. For the CDR3, the DNA is TGTGCCAGCAGCTCTCCGGGACTAGCGGGGGAGAACACCGGGGAGCTGTTTTTT.

This clonotype was picked up a small number of times. The chain recombines TRBV20-1 with TRBJ2-7; D is uncertain. Germline V gene data show CDR1 as DFQATT and CDR2 as SNEGSKA (reference sequence). Deletions cut 4 bases from V and 6 bases from J, with 19 bases between. The CDR3 has 14 amino acids. In DNA, the CDR3 is TGCAGTGCTACCCGGGCCGAAGGAGTATCCGAGCAGTACTTC. Protein: CSATRAEGVSEQYF.

This clonotype was seen more than once but under ten times. The chain links TRBV12-3 or TRBV12-4 to TRBJ1-1; D remains unclear. This CDR3 comprises 11 residues. Trimming shortened V by 2 bases and J by 6 bases, and 4 bases separated the two germline ends. The CDR3 sequence is CASSLRPEAFF. The CDR3, as DNA: TGTGCCAGCAGTTTACGGCCTGAAGCTTTCTTT.

This clonotype was recorded many times. The chain has TRBV5-8 and TRBJ2-1; D remains unclear. Trimming shortened V by 0 bases and J by 4 bases, and 14 bases separated the two germline ends. Germline V lookup: CDR1 SGHTS, CDR2 YDEGEE. This CDR3 has 16 residues. The DNA of the CDR3 is TGTGCCAGCAGCTTGGTGGCAACCCTCGAATACAATGAGCAGTTCTTC. Protein sequence: CASSLVATLEYNEQFF.

In this sample, this clonotype turned up a few times. V gene TRBV20-1 combines with J gene TRBJ1-5; TRBD1 matches at 7 bases. Germline V gene data show CDR1 as DFQATT and CDR2 as SNEGSKA (reference sequence). V gave up 5 bases and J gave up 1 base; unmatched junction bases: 5. The CDR3 is made up of 14 amino acids. Here the CDR3 reads CSAAGGESNQPQHF. The DNA for the CDR3 is TGCAGTGCTGCAGGGGGGGAGAGCAATCAGCCCCAGCATTTT.

The chain couples TRBV7-2 to TRBJ2-1; TRBD2 matches at 13 bases. CDR1 is SGHTA, CDR2 FQGNSA, per germline. With 4 bases clipped from V and 2 bases from J, the junction kept 8 bases outside the gene matches. This CDR3 has 18 amino acids. The CDR3: CASSSATSGGNTYNEQFF. CDR3 sequence (DNA): TGTGCCAGCAGCTCAGCGACTAGCGGGGGGAATACCTACAATGAGCAGTTCTTC.

The table lists this clonotype with many counts. The rearrangement joins TRBV5-1 to TRBJ1-3; D gene uncertain. The length of the CDR3 is 16 residues. Trimming left V 1 base short and J 0 bases short, with 11 bases between. Germline V gene sequence: CDR1 SGHRS, CDR2 YFSETQ. The CDR3 reads CASSLLPQSSGNTIYF. CDR3 nucleotides: TGCGCCAGCAGCTTGTTGCCACAGAGCTCTGGAAACACCATATATTTT.

This clonotype was recorded many times. This chain uses TRBV5-1 with TRBJ1-2; tentatively, D is TRBD1 (6 bases). The V end lost 0 bases, the J end lost 3 bases, and 6 bases lay between the germline ends. Germline lookup yields CDR1 SGHRS and CDR2 YFSETQ. The CDR3 spans 13 residues. The DNA for the CDR3 is TGCGCCAGCAGCTTGGGACAGGACTATGGCTACACCTTC. Protein: CASSLGQDYGYTF. Complete variable domain (other parts from reference TRBV5-1 and TRBJ1-2): KAGVTQTPRYLIKTRGQQVTLSCSPISGHRSVSWYQQTPGQGLQFLFEYFSETQRNKGNFPGRFSGRQFSNSRSEMNVSTLELGDSALYLCASSLGQDYGYTFGSGTRLTVV.

In its sample, this clonotype was seen a few times. The chain carries TRBV30 and TRBJ1-1; maybe TRBD1 (6 bases). The V gene's germline CDR1 is GTSNPN and CDR2 SVGIG (reference sequence). This CDR3 has 13 residues. V was cut by 5 bases and J by 1 base, with 11 bases left in between. The CDR3 spells CAWALQGNTEAFF. The CDR3 nucleotides read TGTGCCTGGGCCTTACAGGGGAACACTGAAGCTTTCTTT.

This clonotype was seen more than once but under ten times. V and J are TRBV5-6 and TRBJ2-7, with 7 bases aligning to TRBD1. J was trimmed by 7 bases and V by 3 bases; bases with no gene match: 13. Germline V CDR1 and CDR2: SGHDT, YYEEEE. The length of the CDR3 is 15 residues. CDR3 in amino acids: CASSSTAGTALEQYF. The CDR3 nucleotides read TGTGCCAGCAGCTCAACGGCCGGGACAGCTCTGGAGCAGTACTTC.

The sample holds many counts of this clonotype. The chain is built from TRBV5-1 and TRBJ1-3; TRBD1 is a possible D gene (5 bases). V shed 0 bases and J shed 4 bases, with 8 bases lying between them. The CDR3 has 14 amino acids. Germline V gene lookup returns CDR1 SGHRS and CDR2 YFSETQ. The CDR3 bases are TGCGCCAGCAGCTTGGGGACAACCGGAAACACCATATATTTT. This encodes CASSLGTTGNTIYF.

This clonotype was picked up many times. J is TRBJ2-7 and V is TRBV12-3 or TRBV12-4; 10 bases agree with TRBD2. The CDR3 sequence is 19 residues long. Unmatched junction bases numbered 16, after V lost 1 base and J lost 4 bases. The CDR3: CASSLEWIAGGDLGYEQYF. Here the CDR3 DNA reads TGTGCCAGCAGTTTAGAATGGATAGCGGGGGGCGACCTCGGATACGAGCAGTACTTC.

This clonotype occurred a few times. This chain links TRBV5-1 with TRBJ2-7; D is perhaps TRBD1 (6 bases). V lost 5 bases to trimming and J lost 0 bases, with 15 bases between them. The CDR3 covers 15 residues. The germline V gene encodes CDR1 SGHRS and CDR2 YFSETQ. Here the CDR3 reads CASRPSGALSYEQYF. The CDR3 nucleotides read TGCGCCAGCAGGCCTTCAGGGGCCCTCTCCTACGAGCAGTACTTC.